The entry below describes one TCR beta chain. Its antigen is not identified. The entry originates in a study of shared clonotypes between healthy human individuals. The material for each subset, its genomic DNA, was split evenly across several immunoSEQ plates. Each PCR replicate from the sorted subsets contained about 200 ng DNA, which is about 31,000 T cell genomes. Using immunoSEQ multiplex PCR, the repertoire was profiled, and TCRdb retains in-frame clones only, with some absent. Altogether approximately 590,000 clones are present, roughly 96% being singletons, with the ten largest covering roughly 0.1%. Positive CCR7 selection of CD45RO-negative cells yielded the naive CD8 cells, and terminally differentiated effector memory CD45RA+ cells were excluded. The V gene's germline CDR1 is SGDLS and CDR2 YYNGEE. Trimming removed 3 bases from V and 2 bases from J, with 14 bases in between. CDR3 length equals 15 residues.

Notes on the study in general: Naive subsets, compared against memory subsets, generally had larger estimated richness values.

The specimen was naive CD8+ T cells sorted from blood. The origin of this receptor is a woman between 25 and 40 years old in good health. V usage is TRBV9 and J usage is TRBJ1-2; tentatively, D is TRBD1 (6 bases). The CDR3 loop is CASSASGTINYGYTF. In DNA, the CDR3 is TGTGCCAGCAGCGCCTCTGGGACAATCAACTATGGCTACACCTTC.